The rows below give T cell receptor beta chains drawn from one sample of a study of beta chain features in type 1 diabetes. Assay used: immunoSEQ multiplex PCR; TCRdb lists only in-frame clones, some missing. The data contain 600,000 to 750,000 clones, around an eighth of them seen just once; the ten biggest clones take up 0.09% to 0.15%. Sequencing was carried out using naive CD4+ T cells from blood. The receptor set was obtained from a man aged 30 to 39 with type 1 diabetes. Each CDR3 is given with its conserved first and last residue. The order of the fields is V gene, D gene, CDR3 protein. The D gene is left open where the match is weak.

>TRBV2|NA
CASSVTVNYGYTF
>TRBV18|TRBD1
CASSRGENQPQHF
>TRBV18|NA
CASSPTTGSYNEQFF
>TRBV4-2|TRBD2
CASSQDSGGTDTQYF
>TRBV5-4|TRBD1
CASSRTGGHTEAFF
>TRBV7-9|NA
CASSLDSYGYTF
>TRBV7-2|NA
CASSLYQETQYF
>TRBV5-6|NA
CASSLPSTRSTGYTF
>TRBV10-3|NA
CAISESGLGRGTEAFF
>TRBV10-3|NA
CAISESAHEQYF
>TRBV9|NA
CASSPRDPLTDTQYF
>TRBV7-2|NA
CASSFSGQETQYF
>TRBV29-1|TRBD1
CSVTGDDSNQPQHF
>TRBV19|NA
CASMVGRSYNEQFF
>TRBV10-3|NA
CAINQGNTTDTQYF
>TRBV30|NA
CAWSRGAETQYF
>TRBV15|NA
CATSRRVNSYEQYF
>TRBV10-3|NA
CAISNVYEQYF
>TRBV11-2|TRBD1
CASSLGGQGINEQFF
>TRBV7-9|NA
CASSPYGTGGVYGYTF
>TRBV19|NA
CASSKSTQETQYF
>TRBV5-4|NA
CASTSSGRRNGNIQYF
>TRBV5-1|NA
CASSLPPGTSTDTQYF
>TRBV7-2|NA
CASSYAGLPETEAFF
>TRBV7-9|NA
CASSSNPGTVSVNTGELFF
>TRBV9|TRBD1
CASSVSLYSGTEVLTF
>TRBV7-2|NA
CATGTANSYEQYF
>TRBV29-1|NA
CSVVIRFEAFF
>TRBV18|TRBD1
CASSPGTGGRWEQYF
>TRBV4-3|NA
CASSRQADENIQYF
>TRBV7-9|TRBD1
CASSGQAAEAFF
>TRBV4-3|TRBD2
CASSQVSGVQETQYF
>TRBV10-3|TRBD1
CAIREPGQGSDYGYTF
>TRBV7-2|NA
CASSSNTEAFF
>TRBV9|TRBD1
CASSAGTVTNYGYTF
>TRBV28|NA
CASSPPGYGYTF
>TRBV7-2|NA
CASSSQEGNGYTF
>TRBV7-6|NA
CASSLGYVQGPQETQYF
>TRBV7-9|TRBD1
CASHGQAQNTEAFF
>TRBV7-9|TRBD2
CASSDLGGAGNIQYF
>TRBV27|TRBD1
CASSPGQGVRQPQHF
>TRBV9|NA
CASSVVDGNTGELFF
>TRBV15|NA
CATSLGQPYNEQFF
>TRBV5-1|TRBD2
CASSSSGGTDTQYF
>TRBV27|NA
CASSSPGSSGNTIYF
>TRBV7-9|TRBD1
CASSRGTGVNQPQHF
>TRBV5-4|NA
CASSGQGSNQPQHF
>TRBV28|NA
CASSSPGANVLTF
>TRBV30|NA
CAWSVGVRETQYF